The 22 T cell receptor beta chains reported below all come from one sample, sequenced in a study of T cell responses to AZD1222 COVID-19 vaccine. The repertoire was sequenced with immunoSEQ multiplex PCR; TCRdb's copy has only in-frame clones and lacks some. The sample includes roughly 120,000 clones, 89% of them seen just once. Sequencing was performed on peripheral blood, taken on day 0 of AZD1222 vaccination. These receptors all stem from an adult in good health.

The genes are TRBV6-2 or TRBV6-3 and TRBJ2-7; possible D gene TRBD2, 5 bases. Looked up from germline, CDR1 is MNHEY and CDR2 is SVGEGT. Trimming pared 6 bases from V and 2 bases from J, leaving 14 bases between. The CDR3 has 14 residues. CDR3 protein: CASSQRGQAYEQYF. The CDR3 nucleotides read TGTGCCAGCAGCCAGAGAGGGCAGGCCTACGAGCAGTACTTC.

The chain is built from TRBV27 and TRBJ1-1; 7 positions match TRBD1. The V segment lost 3 bases and the J segment 3 bases; nucleotides outside the gene matches: 13. Germline values: CDR1 MNHEY, CDR2 SMNVEV (reference sequence). The CDR3 consists of 17 residues. As DNA, the CDR3 is TGTGCCAGCAGTTTCAAGACAGGGATAGTTAGGGACACTGAAGCTTTCTTT. Translating gives CASSFKTGIVRDTEAFF.

The chain is built from TRBV7-2 and TRBJ1-3, with a possible D match to TRBD1 (5 bases). CDR1 and CDR2 from the germline V gene are SGHTA and FQGNSA. Trimming cost V 1 base and J 0 bases, with 10 bases left between them. CDR3 size: 16 residues. The CDR3 DNA is TGTGCCAGCAGCTTAGTGGGGGGGGTCTCTGGAAACACCATATATTTT. It is translated as CASSLVGGVSGNTIYF.

This clone was counted only a few times. This chain uses TRBV5-1 with TRBJ2-2; a possible D gene is TRBD1 (5 bases). The germline V gene encodes CDR1 SGHRS and CDR2 YFSETQ. V was pared by 5 bases and J by 0 bases, with 11 bases between. The CDR3 spans 15 residues. As DNA, the CDR3 is TGCGCCAGCAGAGGGGCTGAAGCGAACACCGGGGAGCTGTTTTTT. It codes for CASRGAEANTGELFF.

The chain links TRBV6-5 to TRBJ1-1, with TRBD1 matching over 7 bases. This CDR3 is built from 13 residues. Losses at the gene ends were 6 bases for V and 5 bases for J; bases not matched to a gene: 6. CDR1 is MNHEY and CDR2 is SVGAGI in the germline V gene. This chain's CDR3 is CASRTGYRTEAFF. CDR3 DNA sequence: TGTGCCAGCAGGACAGGGTACCGTACTGAAGCTTTCTTT.

This sequence joins TRBV2 and TRBJ2-1; 11 bases map to TRBD2. CDR3 length equals 15 residues. Germline trimming cut 6 bases from V and 4 bases from J; bases unmatched to any gene: 5. CDR1 is SNHLY and CDR2 is FYNNEI in the germline V gene. Here the CDR3 DNA reads TGTGCCAGCAGCGCCGGGACTAGCGGTTACAATGAGCAGTTCTTC. Its translation: CASSAGTSGYNEQFF. The whole variable domain, filled in from reference TRBV2 and TRBJ2-1, reads EPEVTQTPSHQVTQMGQEVILRCVPISNHLYFYWYRQILGQKVEFLVSFYNNEISEKSEIFDDQFSVERPDGSNFTLKIRSTKLEDSAMYFCASSAGTSGYNEQFFGPGTRLTVL.

CDR3: CASSYSVSEGGGYTF. Here the CDR3 DNA reads TGTGCCAGCAGTTACTCAGTTTCCGAGGGAGGCGGCTACACCTTC. The J gene is TRBJ1-2, the V gene TRBV6-5; unclear D gene. The CDR3 contains 15 residues. Trimming left V 0 bases short and J 8 bases short, with 16 bases between. Germline V CDR1 and CDR2: MNHEY, SVGAGI.

This chain uses TRBV12-3 or TRBV12-4 with TRBJ2-5, with unresolved D. The CDR3 has 12 amino acids. V shed 3 bases and J shed 3 bases, with 5 bases lying between them. CDR3 protein: CASSFSKETQYF. As DNA, the CDR3 is TGTGCCAGCAGTTTCAGCAAAGAGACCCAGTACTTC.

This chain joins TRBV29-1 and TRBJ2-7; TRBD2 matches at 10 bases. With V trimmed by 6 bases and J by 3 bases, 5 bases remained unmatched. CDR3 length equals 13 residues. Germline CDR1 and CDR2: SQVTM and ANQGSEA. The CDR3 DNA is TGCAGCGTCGTAGCGGGAGGCCTCTACGAGCAGTACTTC. It yields the protein CSVVAGGLYEQYF.

The chain is built from TRBV5-1 and TRBJ1-5; D might be TRBD1 (5 bases). The V gene lost 1 base and the J gene lost 4 bases, with 12 bases spanning the gap. This CDR3 region has 15 residues. The germline V gene has CDR1 SGHRS and CDR2 YFSETQ. The CDR3 nucleotides are TGCGCCAGCAGCTTGACCGGGGGGGAAAATCAGCCCCAGCATTTT. It translates to CASSLTGGENQPQHF. Variable domain in full (rest from reference TRBV5-1 and TRBJ1-5): KAGVTQTPRYLIKTRGQQVTLSCSPISGHRSVSWYQQTPGQGLQFLFEYFSETQRNKGNFPGRFSGRQFSNSRSEMNVSTLELGDSALYLCASSLTGGENQPQHFGDGTRLSIL.

This rearrangement joins TRBV30 to TRBJ1-2, with D perhaps matching TRBD1 (6 bases). CDR1 is GTSNPN, CDR2 SVGIG, per germline (reference sequence). This CDR3 region has 16 residues. V lost 3 bases to trimming and J lost 2 bases, with 19 bases between them. This chain's CDR3 is CAWSNAGDAENYGYTF. The CDR3 DNA reads TGTGCCTGGAGCAATGCAGGGGATGCTGAGAACTATGGCTACACCTTC. Variable domain in full (rest from reference TRBV30 and TRBJ1-2): SQTIHQWPATLVQPVGSPLSLECTVEGTSNPNLYWYRQAAGRGLQLLFYSVGIGQISSEVPQNLSASRPQDRQFILSSKKLLLSDSGFYLCAWSNAGDAENYGYTFGSGTRLTVV.

V is TRBV6-8 and J is TRBJ1-3; D not certain. The CDR3 covers 15 residues. Looked up from germline, CDR1 is MNHGY and CDR2 is SAAAGT. The V end was cut by 4 bases, the J end by 0 bases, with 10 bases between. For the CDR3, the DNA is TGTGCCAGCAGTTCCGCCGACTTCTCTGGAAACACCATATATTTT. Translating gives CASSSADFSGNTIYF.

This clone was picked up one time. The chain couples TRBV6-5 to TRBJ1-1; 7 bases are shared with TRBD1. The CDR3 loop spans 16 amino acids. Losses at the gene ends were 0 bases for V and 0 bases for J; bases not matched to a gene: 4. Germline CDR1 is MNHEY and CDR2 is SVGAGI. CDR3 nucleotides: TGTGCCAGCAGTTACTCGGAGACAGGGATGAACACTGAAGCTTTCTTT. It encodes CASSYSETGMNTEAFF.

This clone was recorded only once. CDR3: CASSATGLTYEQYF. For the CDR3, the DNA is TGTGCCAGCAGTGCTACAGGACTGACCTACGAGCAGTACTTC. The chain employs TRBV25-1 and TRBJ2-7, with D perhaps TRBD1 or TRBD2 (5 bases each). This CDR3 is built from 14 residues. The V end was cut by 4 bases, the J end by 2 bases, with 12 bases between. CDR1 and CDR2 from the germline V gene are MGHDK and SYGVNS.

Concerning this clone itself: One end of the junction is discordant with germline, which a read error may explain. The rearrangement uses TRBV7-9 and TRBJ1-2, with D hard to call. Germline V gene sequence: CDR1 SEHNR, CDR2 FQNEAQ (reference sequence). The length of the CDR3 is 14 residues. The CDR3 loop is CAGRAVGSNYGYTF. In DNA, the CDR3 is TGTGCCGGCAGAGCCGTCGGATCAAACTATGGCTACACCTTC.

CDR3 DNA: TGTGCCATCAGTTTCAGAACAGGGGGAGATACGCAGTATTTT. As protein: CAISFRTGGDTQYF. The V gene is TRBV10-3, the J gene TRBJ2-3; 8 nucleotides align to TRBD1. Germline loops: CDR1 ENHRY, CDR2 SYGVKD. The CDR3 length is 14 residues. V dropped 5 bases and J dropped 5; count of bases not matched to a gene: 6.

The V gene is TRBV7-2, the J gene TRBJ2-5; D possibly corresponds to TRBD2 (7 bases). Germline lookup yields CDR1 SGHTA and CDR2 FQGNSA. CDR3 length equals 15 residues. Trimming pared 5 bases from V and 10 bases from J, leaving 23 bases between. In DNA form, the CDR3 reads TGTGCCAGCAGCCTCCCGGGGGGCACCGCAGGGAACCAGTACTTC. Amino acids: CASSLPGGTAGNQYF.

The CDR3 DNA reads as TGCGCCAGCAGTGGGAACAGGGGAGAGCAGTACTTC. Translated: CASSGNRGEQYF. The rearrangement links TRBV10-1 to TRBJ2-7, with 7 bases lining up with TRBD1. The CDR3 is made up of 12 amino acids. Germline values: CDR1 WNHNN, CDR2 SYGVQD (reference sequence). V dropped 4 bases and J dropped 7; count of bases not matched to a gene: 4.

CDR3 sequence: CASSDLGASTDTQYF. The CDR3 nucleotides are TGTGCCAGCAGTGACTTAGGGGCCAGCACAGATACGCAGTATTTT. The chain recombines TRBV6-4 with TRBJ2-3, with D possibly matching TRBD1 (5 bases). Trimming cost V 1 base and J 0 bases, with 8 bases left between them. Germline loops: CDR1 MRHNA, CDR2 SNTAGT. The CDR3 is made up of 15 amino acids.

The CDR3 is CASSPPVRPLNYGYTF. In DNA, the CDR3 is TGTGCCAGCTCACCACCGGTCAGACCCCTTAACTATGGCTACACCTTC. The rearrangement links TRBV18 to TRBJ1-2; D is unresolved. Germline V gene sequence: CDR1 KGHSH, CDR2 LQKENI. V was shortened by 0 bases and J by 1 base, with 12 bases between the two germline ends. This CDR3 has 16 amino acids.

J is TRBJ1-3 and V is TRBV7-2; tentatively, D is TRBD1 (5 bases). There are 17 residues in the CDR3. Per the germline V gene, CDR1 is SGHTA and CDR2 is FQGNSA. Trimming took 1 base from V and 0 from J, leaving 13 bases between them. CDR3 protein: CASSLGFPGLSGNTIYF. The CDR3 DNA reads as TGTGCCAGCAGCTTAGGATTTCCAGGGCTCTCTGGAAACACCATATATTTT.

The rearrangement links TRBV28 to TRBJ1-2; D possibly corresponds to TRBD1 (6 bases). The V end lost 5 bases, the J end lost 7 bases, and 14 bases lay between the germline ends. Germline lookup yields CDR1 MDHEN and CDR2 SYDVKM. The CDR3 extends over 13 amino acids. The CDR3 spells CASSPQQGVGYTF. CDR3 DNA: TGTGCCAGCAGTCCGCAACAGGGCGTTGGCTACACCTTC.